This is a list of T cell receptor beta chains from one sample in a study of CD4 T cells in relation to SARS-CoV-2 and coronaviruses. Libraries were prepared by immunoSEQ multiplex PCR; TCRdb keeps only in-frame clonotypes and omits some of them. The sample contains 26,000 or so clones, more than 60% of which appear only once. For these receptors, no antigen is known. Sequenced material: CD4+ T cells from PBMCs, cultured in vitro. These receptors were taken from a human donor in good health. Both conserved end residues are part of each CDR3. A D gene is named only where the DNA matches it firmly. Clone size appears in some rows only: once, few, many, or a class for an expanded clone.

>TRBJ2-7|NA|NA|TRBV7-3
CASSLYAHAAQYEQYF
TGTGCCAGCAGCTTATATGCCCATGCGGCACAATACGAGCAGTACTTC
>TRBJ2-3|NA|NA|TRBV6-5
CASGDFLGDTQYF
TGTGCCAGCGGGGACTTCCTAGGGGATACGCAGTATTTT
>TRBJ2-1|NA|NA|TRBV19
CASTLQWGRYNEQFF
TGTGCCAGTACCCTCCAGTGGGGCAGGTACAATGAGCAGTTCTTC
>TRBJ1-6|NA|NA|TRBV3-1/TRBV3-2
CASSQRLRGPKNSPLHF
TGTGCCAGCAGCCAGAGGCTCAGGGGACCAAAAAATTCACCCCTCCACTTT
>TRBJ1-6|NA|few|TRBV7-9
CASSPSNSPLHF
TGTGCCAGCAGCCCCTCCAATTCACCCCTCCACTTT
>TRBJ1-4|NA|few|TRBV5-1
CASSLTDASHEKLFF
TGCGCCAGCAGCTTGACGGACGCATCCCATGAAAAACTGTTTTTT
>TRBJ1-4|TRBD1|NA|TRBV28
CASSLPPGGGEKLFF
TGTGCCAGCAGTTTACCCCCAGGGGGCGGTGAAAAACTGTTTTTT
>TRBJ2-2|NA|NA|TRBV7-3
CASRDGGGPGELFF
TGTGCCAGCAGAGATGGAGGGGGTCCCGGGGAGCTGTTTTTT
>TRBJ1-5|NA|NA|TRBV29-1
CSVVEGIGLQPQHF
TGCAGCGTTGTGGAGGGTATAGGTCTCCAGCCCCAGCATTTT
>TRBJ2-3|TRBD1|NA|TRBV6-2/TRBV6-3
CASSPGQVATDTQYF
TGTGCCAGCAGTCCGGGACAGGTTGCCACAGATACGCAGTATTTT
>TRBJ1-1|NA|NA|TRBV2
CASSARTGYGSEAFF
TGTGCCAGCAGCGCAAGAACAGGGTATGGGTCTGAAGCTTTCTTT
>TRBJ1-6|NA|NA|TRBV12-3/TRBV12-4
CASSLPHSPLHF
TGTGCCAGCAGTTTACCCCATTCACCCCTCCACTTT